This T cell receptor beta chain was identified in a study of PD-L1 blockade in urothelial cancer (dated 2017 in TCRdb). About the investigation overall: Therapy was started in the mid-2010s for all patients, and atezolizumab 1,200 mg was administered intravenously every 3 weeks. The study was an exploratory multi-omic analysis of somatic, immune and clinical correlates of response to PD-L1 blockade with atezolizumab in urothelial cancer. Patients had an ECOG performance status of 0 or 1 and had received between 0 and 3 prior chemotherapy regimens. Roughly 9 patients reached durable clinical benefit, while about 20 patients did not. Around 30 patients had pretreatment blood TCR-seq, about 25 had at least one posttreatment blood collection, and about 25 had tumor TCR-seq. About 90% of the roughly 29 patients were males with bladder-origin urothelial cancer, and about 65% of the roughly 30 reported a prior smoking history. Blood samples were analyzed at 3 weeks after treatment start (second dose) and at 6 weeks after treatment start. Pretreatment tumor samples and matched peripheral blood, collected serially before and after atezolizumab treatment, underwent TCR sequencing. Whole exome sequencing and RNA sequencing of pretreatment tumors were performed alongside TCR sequencing in the same patients. Durable clinical benefit was defined as progression-free survival longer than 6 months, and TCR features were also tested against progression-free and overall survival. Blood samples gave a median of about 130,000 T cells and 80,000 or so unique TCRs, with a median clonality of approximately 0.08.

The paper as a whole reports these results and caveats: A pretreatment peripheral blood TCR clonality below the median was linked to improved progression-free and overall survival. Because of the small sample size (n ≈ 31) and the many exploratory analyses performed, the results are intended to be regarded as hypothesis-generating. Greater expansion of tumor-associated TCR clones in peripheral blood 3 weeks after the start of treatment was observed in patients with durable benefit (n of about 20, p = 0.022).

Synthetic TCR analog templates were spiked into each PCR so that absolute template abundance could be estimated from read counts. TCRbeta CDR3 regions were amplified from genomic DNA with bias-controlled V and J gene primers using the immunoSEQ assay. Sequencing of rearranged TCRbeta segments was performed at approximately 20X coverage. As for the original processing: Clustering was used to correct sequencing errors, and CDR3s were annotated against IMGT so that V, D and J genes could be assigned. Only productive TCRbeta rearrangements were used in downstream analyses, excluding out-of-frame or stop-codon sequences. Clonality was computed as one minus Shannon entropy normalized by the log of the number of unique productive sequences. Clones differing between time points or between blood and tumor were identified using Fisher's exact test with Benjamini-Hochberg correction, with an adjusted p below 0.01 applied as the threshold. This immuneACCESS table, as held by TCRdb, lists in-frame sequences with V and J called but not all clones. Of the missing ones, under half trace to an unresolved V gene in checked studies; the others have no known cause. That table furnishes V, J and clone size, whereas the DNA furnished D and trimming. The sample table contains about 72,000 clones; only one count was recorded for roughly 90% of them. The top ten clonotypes cover around 4.8% of the sample.

V is cut back by 5 bases and J by 2 bases, with 8 bases in the junction unmatched. CDR1 SGHAT and CDR2 FQNNGV are derived from the germline V gene. Inclusive of the bounding cysteine and phenylalanine, the CDR3 is 15 residues long. Only CDR3 DNA is held: 45 bases, read in frame from base 1. About this clone itself: The antigen it binds to is not known. Base qualities were left out, and no much larger clone turns up one base away.

The time point label for this specimen denotes: pretreatment peripheral blood. The cohort comprised roughly 30 patients with locally advanced or metastatic urothelial carcinoma treated at Memorial Sloan Kettering on a trial protocol. Peripheral blood mononuclear cells were collected pretreatment and during treatment, with between 1 and 8 total time points obtained per patient. The Qiagen DNeasy Blood extraction kit was used to purify genomic DNA from total PBMCs and tumor samples. PBMCs were collected pretreatment and during treatment, and were isolated and stored as previously described. The chain was built from TRBV11-2 and TRBJ1-1, and 7 bases in between align with TRBD1. This clonotype originated in a man between 65 and 80 years old with urothelial cancer. The sample in question was PBMCs, obtained around atezolizumab (anti-PD-L1) treatment. The DNA sequence reads TGTGCCAGCAGCCCTCGAGACAGGGTTAACACTGAAGCTTTCTTT. Its protein product is CASSPRDRVNTEAFF.